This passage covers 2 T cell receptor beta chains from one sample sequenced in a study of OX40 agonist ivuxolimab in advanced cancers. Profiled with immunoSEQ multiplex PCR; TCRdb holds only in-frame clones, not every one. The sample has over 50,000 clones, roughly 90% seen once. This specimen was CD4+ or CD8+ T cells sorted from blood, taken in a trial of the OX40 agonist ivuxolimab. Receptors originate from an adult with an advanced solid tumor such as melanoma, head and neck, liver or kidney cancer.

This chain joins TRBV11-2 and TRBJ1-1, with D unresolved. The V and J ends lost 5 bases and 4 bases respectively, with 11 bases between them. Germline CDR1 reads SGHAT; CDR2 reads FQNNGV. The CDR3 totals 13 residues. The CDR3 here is CASSPGPGTEAFF. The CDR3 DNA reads TGTGCCAGCAGCCCGGGCCCGGGCACTGAAGCTTTCTTT.

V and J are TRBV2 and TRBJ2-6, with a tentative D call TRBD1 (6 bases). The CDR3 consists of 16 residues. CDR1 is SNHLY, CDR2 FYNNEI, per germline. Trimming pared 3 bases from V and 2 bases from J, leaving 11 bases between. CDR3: CASSEGAGTGANVLTF. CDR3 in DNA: TGTGCCAGCAGTGAGGGGGCCGGGACTGGGGCCAACGTCCTGACTTTC. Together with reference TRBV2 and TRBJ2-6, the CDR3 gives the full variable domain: EPEVTQTPSHQVTQMGQEVILRCVPISNHLYFYWYRQILGQKVEFLVSFYNNEISEKSEIFDDQFSVERPDGSNFTLKIRSTKLEDSAMYFCASSEGAGTGANVLTFGAGSRLTVL.